A single sample is the source of the 30 T cell receptor beta chains below, sequenced in a study of OX40 agonist ivuxolimab in advanced cancers. Clones were sequenced by immunoSEQ multiplex PCR, and TCRdb holds only the in-frame ones, with some missing. The sample has 50,000 to 65,000 clones, roughly 80% seen once; the top ten hold around 5%. Sequencing was performed on CD4+ or CD8+ T cells sorted from blood, taken in a trial of the OX40 agonist ivuxolimab. These receptor sequences come from an adult with an advanced solid tumor such as melanoma, head and neck, liver or kidney cancer.

About this clone: One end of the junction does not line up with germline, which may come from a read error. V and J are TRBV19 and TRBJ1-5, with D hard to call. Germline CDR1 reads LNHDA; CDR2 reads SQIVND (reference sequence). This CDR3 region has 14 residues. For the CDR3, the DNA is TGTGCTAGTAGGGAACAGCGCTTAATACAGCCCCAGCATTTT. Its protein is CASREQRLIQPQHF. Full variable domain (outside the CDR3, taken from reference TRBV19 and TRBJ1-5): DGGITQSPKYLFRKEGQNVTLSCEQNLNHDAMYWYRQDPGQGLRLIYYSQIVNDFQKGDIAEGYSVSREKKESFPLTVTSAQKNPTAFYLCASREQRLIQPQHFGDGTRLSIL.

The chain joins TRBV19 to TRBJ1-1; TRBD1 agrees at 10 bases. The CDR3 contains 16 residues. V was clipped by 7 bases and J by 1 base; unmatched bases: 9. Germline assignment: CDR1 LNHDA and CDR2 SQIVND (reference sequence). This CDR3 reads CASTPPWDRGNTEAFF. In nucleotides, the CDR3 is TGTGCCAGTACCCCACCCTGGGACAGGGGGAACACTGAAGCTTTCTTT.

This clone occurred once. The junction and the germline gene differ at one end; a read error may be behind it. The same CDR3 can be traced to other DNA sequences in this sample. CDR3 amino acids: CAISEYREGNEQYF. CDR3 coding DNA: TGTGCCATTAGTGAGTACAGGGAAGGGAACGAGCAGTACTTC. V and J are TRBV10-3 and TRBJ2-7, with TRBD1 as a possible D gene (6 bases). CDR1 ENHRY and CDR2 SYGVKD come from the germline V gene. The CDR3 runs 14 residues.

This rearrangement joins TRBV5-1 to TRBJ2-7, with TRBD2 matching over 14 bases. The CDR3 is 17 amino acids. In germline, CDR1 is SGHRS, CDR2 YFSETQ. J gave up 4 bases and V 4 bases, and 10 bases lay outside the gene matches. The DNA of the CDR3 is TGCGCCAGCAGCAAAGGGACTAGCGGGGGTATTCGGTACGAGCAGTACTTC. Its protein is CASSKGTSGGIRYEQYF. Full variable domain (outside the CDR3, taken from reference TRBV5-1 and TRBJ2-7): KAGVTQTPRYLIKTRGQQVTLSCSPISGHRSVSWYQQTPGQGLQFLFEYFSETQRNKGNFPGRFSGRQFSNSRSEMNVSTLELGDSALYLCASSKGTSGGIRYEQYFGPGTRLTVT.

V and J are TRBV15 and TRBJ2-3; a possible D gene is TRBD1 (6 bases). The CDR3 runs 14 residues. V was shortened by 4 bases and J by 1 base, with 9 bases between the two germline ends. Germline CDR1 and CDR2: LNHNV and YYDKDF (reference sequence). CDR3 in amino acids: CATSTDRGTDTQYF. The DNA of the CDR3 is TGTGCCACCAGCACGGACAGAGGCACAGATACGCAGTATTTT.

The J gene is TRBJ2-3, the V gene TRBV5-6; D call uncertain. Per the germline V gene, CDR1 is SGHDT and CDR2 is YYEEEE. The V gene lost 2 bases and the J gene lost 5 bases, with 6 bases spanning the gap. The length of the CDR3 is 12 residues. CDR3 sequence reads: CASSFSRDTQYF. The CDR3 DNA reads as TGTGCCAGCAGCTTTTCCCGAGATACGCAGTATTTT. Combining the CDR3 with reference TRBV5-6 and TRBJ2-3 gives the whole variable domain DAGVTQSPTHLIKTRGQQVTLRCSPKSGHDTVSWYQQALGQGPQFIFQYYEEEERQRGNFPDRFSGHQFPNYSSELNVNALLLGDSALYLCASSFSRDTQYFGPGTRLTVL.

This clone has a single count. The J gene is TRBJ1-6, the V gene TRBV27; TRBD1 matches 7 bases. V dropped 6 bases and J dropped 8; count of bases not matched to a gene: 10. The CDR3 has 15 residues. The germline V gene encodes CDR1 MNHEY and CDR2 SMNVEV (reference sequence). CDR3 loop: CASSMEGASYSPLHF. The CDR3 nucleotides read TGTGCCAGCAGCATGGAGGGGGCCTCCTATTCACCCCTCCACTTT.

This clone showed up just once. The rearrangement uses TRBV6-6 and TRBJ2-1; a weak D match, TRBD2 (5 bases). This CDR3 comprises 16 residues. V gave up 2 bases and J gave up 0 bases, with 11 bases separating them. CDR1 and CDR2 from the germline V gene are MNHNY and SVGAGI (reference sequence). The CDR3 protein is CASSYGKRNSYNEQFF. For the CDR3, the DNA is TGTGCCAGCAGTTACGGAAAGCGGAACTCCTACAATGAGCAGTTCTTC.

The chain recombines TRBV4-1 with TRBJ2-1; TRBD2 matches 7 bases. The J segment lost 1 base and the V segment lost 4 bases, leaving 7 bases of the junction unmatched. The CDR3 runs 16 residues. The germline V gene has CDR1 MGHRA and CDR2 YSYEKL. CDR3 amino acids: CASSPLTGGSYNEQFF. The CDR3 DNA reads TGCGCCAGCAGCCCCCTTACGGGGGGTTCCTACAATGAGCAGTTCTTC.

The chain is built from TRBV11-2 and TRBJ2-7; 9 nucleotides line up with TRBD2. After removal of 1 base from V and 6 bases from J, the junction contained 7 bases not matched to a gene. The CDR3 spans 15 residues. Germline-derived CDR1 and CDR2 are SGHAT and FQNNGV. The CDR3 reads CASSLVWTSEGEQYF. The CDR3 DNA reads TGTGCCAGCAGCTTAGTATGGACTAGCGAAGGCGAGCAGTACTTC.

The V gene is TRBV30, the J gene TRBJ2-3, with 7 bases lining up with TRBD2. V lost 2 bases to trimming and J lost 0 bases; unmatched junction nucleotides: 5. The CDR3 consists of 15 residues. The germline V gene encodes CDR1 GTSNPN and CDR2 SVGIG (reference sequence). CDR3 DNA: TGTGCCTGGAGTTTTGGTAGCGGGAGCACAGATACGCAGTATTTT. It is translated as CAWSFGSGSTDTQYF. Supplemented by reference TRBV30 and TRBJ2-3, the full variable domain reads SQTIHQWPATLVQPVGSPLSLECTVEGTSNPNLYWYRQAAGRGLQLLFYSVGIGQISSEVPQNLSASRPQDRQFILSSKKLLLSDSGFYLCAWSFGSGSTDTQYFGPGTRLTVL.

The chain is built from TRBV5-1 and TRBJ2-3; tentatively, D is TRBD2 (6 bases). Deletions cut 1 base from V and 2 bases from J, with 17 bases between. This CDR3 spans 17 amino acids. Germline CDR1 SGHRS, CDR2 YFSETQ. The CDR3, as DNA: TGCGCCAGCAGCTTGTCCCCTGGGGCGGGGACCACAGATACGCAGTATTTT. This sequence encodes CASSLSPGAGTTDTQYF.

This chain connects TRBV7-9 to TRBJ2-7; TRBD2 aligns across 9 bases. The CDR3 loop spans 16 amino acids. Germline lookup yields CDR1 SEHNR and CDR2 FQNEAQ (reference sequence). Trimming cost V 5 bases and J 4 bases; bases outside gene matches: 12. CDR3 protein: CASSREGGRAKYEQYF. As DNA, the CDR3 is TGTGCCAGCAGCAGAGAGGGCGGGAGGGCAAAGTACGAGCAGTACTTC.

V is TRBV6-5 and J is TRBJ1-5; D call uncertain. CDR1 and CDR2 from the germline V gene are MNHEY and SVGAGI. V dropped 5 bases and J dropped 0 bases, with 8 bases sitting between them. This CDR3 is 14 amino acids long. DNA for the CDR3: TGTGCCAGCAGTGCACACGCTAGCAATCAGCCCCAGCATTTT. Amino acids: CASSAHASNQPQHF.

This chain uses TRBV6-1 with TRBJ1-2; D possibly corresponds to TRBD1 (6 bases). This CDR3 region has 14 residues. Trimming removed 3 bases from V and 4 bases from J, with 12 bases in between. Germline CDR1 MNHNS, CDR2 SASEGT. This CDR3 reads CASSEGAHSYGYTF. The DNA for the CDR3 is TGTGCCAGCAGTGAGGGGGCACATTCCTATGGCTACACCTTC.

CDR3 amino acids: CASSASGGADEQFF. CDR3 coding DNA: TGTGCCAGCAGCGCAAGCGGGGGGGCCGATGAGCAGTTCTTC. The chain uses TRBV9 and TRBJ2-1; TRBD2 matches 10 bases. Germline lookup yields CDR1 SGDLS and CDR2 YYNGEE. V lost 3 bases, J lost 8 bases, and 5 bases stayed unmatched. CDR3 length: 14 amino acids.

The chain uses TRBV9 and TRBJ2-3, with D possibly TRBD1 on 6 matching bases. This CDR3 spans 14 amino acids. Germline CDR1 and CDR2: SGDLS and YYNGEE. V was trimmed by 1 base and J by 0 bases, leaving 6 bases between them. This CDR3 is CASSVQGSTDTQYF. The CDR3 DNA reads TGTGCCAGCAGCGTACAGGGGAGCACAGATACGCAGTATTTT.

The genes are TRBV7-6 and TRBJ2-5, with 8 positions matching TRBD1. The J call is in doubt because the DNA end fits TRBJ2-7 better. The CDR3 consists of 15 residues. Germline V gene data show CDR1 as SGHVS and CDR2 as FNYEAQ. Here the CDR3 DNA reads TGTGCCAGCAGCTTAAGAATAGGGGGACAGGCCGAGCAGTACTTC. Encoded protein: CASSLRIGGQAEQYF.

This chain uses TRBV7-9 with TRBJ2-1, with 8 bases aligning to TRBD2. The germline V gene encodes CDR1 SEHNR and CDR2 FQNEAQ (reference sequence). Trimming took 8 bases from V and 8 from J; bases not matched to a gene: 11. The CDR3 runs 14 residues. The CDR3 DNA sequence: TGTGCCAGCGATGAGCGGGAGAGTGAGTATGAGCAGTTCTTC. Protein: CASDERESEYEQFF.

J is TRBJ2-7 and V is TRBV7-2; 8 bases align to TRBD2. Germline V lookup: CDR1 SGHTA, CDR2 FQGNSA. The J segment lost 2 bases and the V segment lost 1 base, leaving 7 bases of the junction unmatched. The length of the CDR3 is 16 residues. In nucleotides, the CDR3 is TGTGCCAGCAGCTTAGAGAGCGGGAGAAGGGCCTACGAGCAGTACTTC. Its protein product is CASSLESGRRAYEQYF.

The chain carries TRBV30 and TRBJ2-7; possibly TRBD2 for D (5 bases). The CDR3 length is 14 residues. Germline V gene data show CDR1 as GTSNPN and CDR2 as SVGIG (reference sequence). V was shortened by 4 bases and J by 6 bases, with 19 bases between the two germline ends. CDR3 nucleotides: TGTGCCTGGAACTACCAGTCGGCAGGAGGCGAGCAGTACTTC. Translated: CAWNYQSAGGEQYF.

The table lists this clone with a count of one. The chain joins TRBV5-1 to TRBJ1-4, with 8 bases fitting TRBD1. The germline CDR1 and CDR2 sequences are SGHRS and YFSETQ. This CDR3 has 16 amino acids. The trim removed 2 bases at V and 6 bases at J, leaving 9 bases unmatched. CDR3 nucleotide sequence: TGCGCCAGCAGCTTCACAGGGGGGGCGGCGGATGAAAAACTGTTTTTT. It specifies CASSFTGGAADEKLFF.

This clone was seen only once. This chain connects TRBV13 to TRBJ1-1, with D maybe TRBD1 (6 bases). Trimming removed 6 bases from V and 0 bases from J, with 20 bases in between. The CDR3 is 17 residues long. CDR1 and CDR2 from the germline V gene are PRHDT and FYEKMQ (reference sequence). The chain's CDR3 is CASSFGPARQVNTEAFF. The CDR3 bases are TGTGCCAGCAGTTTTGGCCCAGCTAGACAGGTGAACACTGAAGCTTTCTTT.

This sequence joins TRBV5-1 and TRBJ2-3; no clear D gene. Trimming stripped 4 bases from V and 0 bases from J, with 0 bases between. The CDR3 covers 11 residues. Germline loops: CDR1 SGHRS, CDR2 YFSETQ. The CDR3 DNA reads TGCGCCAGCAGCAGCACAGATACGCAGTATTTT. Translation gives CASSSTDTQYF.

The rearrangement uses TRBV11-2 and TRBJ1-1, with 7 bases aligning to TRBD1. The CDR3 sequence is 13 residues long. Germline CDR1 SGHAT, CDR2 FQNNGV. Trimming removed 5 bases from V and 7 bases from J; junction bases left unmatched: 7. This CDR3 is CASSRQGESEAFF. CDR3 nucleotide sequence: TGTGCCAGCAGCCGACAGGGCGAGAGTGAAGCTTTCTTT.

V is TRBV9 and J is TRBJ2-3, with D possibly called TRBD1 or TRBD2 (5 bases each). V was trimmed by 1 base and J by 0 bases, leaving 18 bases between them. The CDR3 totals 18 residues. CDR1 and CDR2 from the germline V gene are SGDLS and YYNGEE. In nucleotides, the CDR3 is TGTGCCAGCAGCGTAAACCCCGGGGCGGAAACTAGCACAGATACGCAGTATTTT. It translates to CASSVNPGAETSTDTQYF. Full variable domain (remainder filled in from reference TRBV9 and TRBJ2-3): DSGVTQTPKHLITATGQRVTLRCSPRSGDLSVYWYQQSLDQGLQFLIQYYNGEERAKGNILERFSAQQFPDLHSELNLSSLELGDSALYFCASSVNPGAETSTDTQYFGPGTRLTVL.

V and J are TRBV7-9 and TRBJ2-2, with TRBD1 identical over 9 bases. J lost 3 bases, V lost 8 bases, and 4 bases had no gene match. CDR1 SEHNR and CDR2 FQNEAQ come from the germline V gene (reference sequence). CDR3 length equals 14 residues. This chain's CDR3 is CASLRDRDTGELFF. The CDR3 DNA reads as TGTGCCAGCCTAAGGGACAGGGACACCGGGGAGCTGTTTTTT.

This clone appeared once. The V call is TRBV19, the J call TRBJ2-5; 9 bases match TRBD1. Germline CDR1 LNHDA, CDR2 SQIVND (reference sequence). The V gene end was trimmed by 6 bases and the J gene end by 2 bases; junction bases not matched to a gene: 7. This CDR3 is built from 15 residues. The DNA for the CDR3 is TGTGCCAGTAGCCTACAGGGGGCCCTTCAAGAGACCCAGTACTTC. This codes for CASSLQGALQETQYF.

The gene calls are TRBV5-6 and TRBJ2-1, with TRBD2 identical over 8 bases. Germline loops: CDR1 SGHDT, CDR2 YYEEEE. The junction had 11 bases not matched to a gene; V was cut back by 3 bases and J by 3 bases. CDR3 length: 17 residues. The CDR3 here is CASSYTKRERGYNEQFF. CDR3 in DNA: TGTGCCAGCAGCTATACAAAGCGGGAGAGGGGCTACAATGAGCAGTTCTTC.

This sequence joins TRBV4-2 and TRBJ2-7; a possible D gene is TRBD2 (6 bases). Germline CDR1 is LGHNA and CDR2 is YNFKEQ. The V end lost 1 base, the J end lost 4 bases, and 20 bases lay between the germline ends. CDR3 length: 17 residues. CDR3 DNA sequence: TGTGCCAGCAGCCAAGTATCGGGCGGGGCCAGAGATTACGAGCAGTACTTC. It is translated as CASSQVSGGARDYEQYF.